The T cell receptor beta chain under discussion was sequenced for a study of blood T cell repertoires in COVID-19. Overall study context: Samples came from the United States, Italy and Spain, spanning acute and convalescent COVID-19. Nucleic acid was either cDNA or gDNA, and it came from T cells, B-cell-depleted T cells, or PBMCs.

The CDR3 length is 14 residues. Germline loops: CDR1 SGDLS, CDR2 YYNGEE. Trimming removed 0 bases from V and 2 bases from J, with 7 bases in between. This clone has just one count. In the original processing: For nucleated cells, counts were estimated from reference gene primer amplification. Profiling relied on immunoSEQ multiplex PCR, and the TCRdb table lists in-frame clones only, not all of them. V and J calls plus clone size are reproduced from that table; the DNA served to infer D and trimming. The sample has hundreds of thousands of clones; roughly nine tenths are singletons. Enrolled through a virtual design, the participants were between roughly 18 and 90 years of age and came from under 25 US areas.

The chain uses TRBV9 and TRBJ2-3; D remains ambiguous. The receptor was isolated from a woman between 50 and 59 years old in a cohort exposed to, infected with or recovered from COVID-19 (not recorded which). Input material: PBMCs or T cells enriched from blood (not recorded which). CDR3 in amino acids: CASSVGQNTDTQYF. In DNA form, the CDR3 reads TGTGCCAGCAGCGTAGGGCAGAACACAGATACGCAGTATTTT. Using reference TRBV9 and TRBJ2-3 for the parts outside the CDR3, the full variable domain is DSGVTQTPKHLITATGQRVTLRCSPRSGDLSVYWYQQSLDQGLQFLIQYYNGEERAKGNILERFSAQQFPDLHSELNLSSLELGDSALYFCASSVGQNTDTQYFGPGTRLTVL.